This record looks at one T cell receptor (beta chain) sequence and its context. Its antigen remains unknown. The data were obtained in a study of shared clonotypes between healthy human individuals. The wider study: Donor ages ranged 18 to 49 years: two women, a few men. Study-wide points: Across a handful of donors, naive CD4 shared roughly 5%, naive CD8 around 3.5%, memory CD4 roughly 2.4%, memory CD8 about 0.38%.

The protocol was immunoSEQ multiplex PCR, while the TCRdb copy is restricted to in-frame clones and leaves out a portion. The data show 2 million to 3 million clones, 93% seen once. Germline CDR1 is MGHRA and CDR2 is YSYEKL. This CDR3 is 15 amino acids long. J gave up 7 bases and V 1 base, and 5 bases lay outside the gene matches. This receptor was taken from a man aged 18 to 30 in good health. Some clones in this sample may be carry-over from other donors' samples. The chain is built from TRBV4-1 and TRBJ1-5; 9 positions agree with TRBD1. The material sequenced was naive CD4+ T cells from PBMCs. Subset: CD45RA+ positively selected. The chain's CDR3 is CASSQAMTGGQPQHF. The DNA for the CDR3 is TGCGCCAGCAGCCAAGCGATGACAGGGGGACAGCCCCAGCATTTT.